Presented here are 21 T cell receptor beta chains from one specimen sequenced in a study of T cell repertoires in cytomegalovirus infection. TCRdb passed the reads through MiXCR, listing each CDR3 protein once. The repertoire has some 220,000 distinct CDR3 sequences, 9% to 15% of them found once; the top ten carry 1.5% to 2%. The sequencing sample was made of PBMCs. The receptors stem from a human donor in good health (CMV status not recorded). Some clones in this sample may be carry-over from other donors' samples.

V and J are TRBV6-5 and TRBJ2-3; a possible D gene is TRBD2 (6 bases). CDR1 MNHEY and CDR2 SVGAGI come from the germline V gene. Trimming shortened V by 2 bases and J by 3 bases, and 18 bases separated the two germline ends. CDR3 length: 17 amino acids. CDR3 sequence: CASSYIGFGGVTDTQYF. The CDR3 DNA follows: TGTGCCAGCAGTTACATCGGGTTTGGAGGGGTGACAGATACGCAGTATTTT.

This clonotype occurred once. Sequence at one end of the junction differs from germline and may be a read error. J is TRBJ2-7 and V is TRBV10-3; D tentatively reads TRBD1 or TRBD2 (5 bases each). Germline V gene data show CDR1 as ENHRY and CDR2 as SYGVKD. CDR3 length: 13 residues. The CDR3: CSISGGYAYEQYF. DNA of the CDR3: TGTTCCATCAGTGGGGGTTACGCCTACGAGCAGTACTTC.

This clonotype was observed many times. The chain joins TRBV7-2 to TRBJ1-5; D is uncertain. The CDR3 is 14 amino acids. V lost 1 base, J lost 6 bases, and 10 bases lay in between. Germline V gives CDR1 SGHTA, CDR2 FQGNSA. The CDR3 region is CASSLGRFGQPQHF. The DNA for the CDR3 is TGTGCCAGCAGCTTAGGTCGGTTCGGTCAGCCCCAGCATTTT.

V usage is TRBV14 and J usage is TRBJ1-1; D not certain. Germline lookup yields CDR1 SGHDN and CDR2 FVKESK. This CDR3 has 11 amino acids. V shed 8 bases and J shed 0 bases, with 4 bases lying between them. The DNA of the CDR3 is TGTGCCAGCGCGCTGAACACTGAAGCTTTCTTT. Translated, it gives CASALNTEAFF. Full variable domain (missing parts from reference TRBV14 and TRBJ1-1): EAGVTQFPSHSVIEKGQTVTLRCDPISGHDNLYWYRRVMGKEIKFLLHFVKESKQDESGMPNNRFLAERTGGTYSTLKVQPAELEDSGVYFCASALNTEAFFGQGTRLTVV.

DNA for the CDR3: TGTGCCACCAGTGATTTAAAGTACCAAGAGACCCAGTACTTC. Amino acids: CATSDLKYQETQYF. The chain employs TRBV24-1 and TRBJ2-5; D ambiguous. The CDR3 totals 14 residues. The germline V gene encodes CDR1 KGHDR and CDR2 SFDVKD. V gave up 1 base and J gave up 0 bases, with 5 bases separating them.

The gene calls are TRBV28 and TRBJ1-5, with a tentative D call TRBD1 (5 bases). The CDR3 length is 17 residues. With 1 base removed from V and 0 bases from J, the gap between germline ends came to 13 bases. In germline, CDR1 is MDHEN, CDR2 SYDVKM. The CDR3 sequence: CASSLLGGGNSNQPQHF. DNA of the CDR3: TGTGCCAGCAGTTTATTGGGTGGGGGAAATAGCAATCAGCCCCAGCATTTT.

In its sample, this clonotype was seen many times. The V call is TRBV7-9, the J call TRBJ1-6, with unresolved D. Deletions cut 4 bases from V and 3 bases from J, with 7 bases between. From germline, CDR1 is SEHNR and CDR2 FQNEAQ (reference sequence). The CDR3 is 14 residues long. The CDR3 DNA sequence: TGTGCCAGCAGCTCGGACGTCTATAATTCACCCCTCCACTTT. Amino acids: CASSSDVYNSPLHF.

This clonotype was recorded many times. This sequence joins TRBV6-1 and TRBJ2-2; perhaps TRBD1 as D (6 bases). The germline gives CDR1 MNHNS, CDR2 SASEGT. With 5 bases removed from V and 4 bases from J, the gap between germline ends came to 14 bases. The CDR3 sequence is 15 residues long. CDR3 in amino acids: CASSFTLDSTGELFF. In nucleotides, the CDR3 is TGTGCCAGCAGTTTCACCTTGGACAGCACCGGGGAGCTGTTTTTT.

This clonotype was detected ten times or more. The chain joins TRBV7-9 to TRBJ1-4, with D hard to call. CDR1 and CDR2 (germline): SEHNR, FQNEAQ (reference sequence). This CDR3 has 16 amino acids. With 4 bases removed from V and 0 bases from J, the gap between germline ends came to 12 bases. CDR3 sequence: CASSSRLDATNEKLFF. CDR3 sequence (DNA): TGTGCCAGCAGCTCCCGTTTGGATGCAACTAATGAAAAACTGTTTTTT.

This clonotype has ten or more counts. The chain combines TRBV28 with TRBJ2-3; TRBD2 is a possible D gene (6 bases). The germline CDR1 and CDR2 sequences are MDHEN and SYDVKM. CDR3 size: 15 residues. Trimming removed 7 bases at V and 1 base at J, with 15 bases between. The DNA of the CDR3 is TGTGCCAGCACTGGGTCGGGGGACGGCACAGATACGCAGTATTTT. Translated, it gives CASTGSGDGTDTQYF.

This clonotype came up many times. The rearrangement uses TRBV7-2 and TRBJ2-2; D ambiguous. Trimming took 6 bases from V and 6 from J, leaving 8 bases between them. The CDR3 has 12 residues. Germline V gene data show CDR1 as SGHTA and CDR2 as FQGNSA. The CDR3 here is CASRPFAGELFF. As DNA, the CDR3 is TGTGCCAGCAGACCGTTCGCCGGGGAGCTGTTTTTT.

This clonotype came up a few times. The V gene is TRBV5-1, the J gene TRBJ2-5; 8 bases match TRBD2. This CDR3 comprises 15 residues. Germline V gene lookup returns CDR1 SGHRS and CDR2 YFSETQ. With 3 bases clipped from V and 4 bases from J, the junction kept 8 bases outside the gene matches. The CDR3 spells CASSSGGDHGETQYF. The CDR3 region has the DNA TGCGCCAGCAGCTCGGGGGGGGACCATGGAGAGACCCAGTACTTC.

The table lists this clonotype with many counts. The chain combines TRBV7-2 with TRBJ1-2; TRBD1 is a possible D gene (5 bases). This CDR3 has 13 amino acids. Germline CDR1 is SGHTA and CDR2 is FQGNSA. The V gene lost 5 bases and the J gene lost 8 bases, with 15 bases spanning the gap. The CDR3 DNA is TGTGCCAGCAGCACCCCTTGGGGGGAAGGCTACACCTTC. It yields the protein CASSTPWGEGYTF. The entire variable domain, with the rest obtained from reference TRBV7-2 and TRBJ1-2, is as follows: GAGVSQSPSNKVTEKGKDVELRCDPISGHTALYWYRQSLGQGLEFLIYFQGNSAPDKSGLPSDRFSAERTGGSVSTLTIQRTQQEDSAVYLCASSTPWGEGYTFGSGTRLTVV.

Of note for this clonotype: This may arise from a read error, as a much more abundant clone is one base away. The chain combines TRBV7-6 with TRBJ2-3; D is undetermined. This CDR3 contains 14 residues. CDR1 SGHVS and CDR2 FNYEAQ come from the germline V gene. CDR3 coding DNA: TGTGCCATCAGCAGTCTAATTGGGGAAGAACCGCAGTATTTT. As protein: CAISSLIGEEPQYF.

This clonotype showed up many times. CDR3 residues: CASSLSVAINSPLHF. The DNA for the CDR3 is TGTGCCAGCAGCTTGAGCGTGGCTATTAATTCACCCCTCCACTTT. This chain joins TRBV7-2 and TRBJ1-6; D remains ambiguous. The V end was cut by 3 bases, the J end by 6 bases, with 12 bases between. The CDR3 loop spans 15 amino acids. CDR1 SGHTA and CDR2 FQGNSA come from the germline V gene.

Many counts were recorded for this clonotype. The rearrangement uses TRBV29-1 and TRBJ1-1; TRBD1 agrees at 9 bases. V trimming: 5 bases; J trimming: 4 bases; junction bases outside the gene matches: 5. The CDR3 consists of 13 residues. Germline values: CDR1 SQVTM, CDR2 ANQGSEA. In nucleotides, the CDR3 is TGCAGCGTTCTCGGGACAGGGCCCACTGAAGCTTTCTTT. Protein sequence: CSVLGTGPTEAFF.

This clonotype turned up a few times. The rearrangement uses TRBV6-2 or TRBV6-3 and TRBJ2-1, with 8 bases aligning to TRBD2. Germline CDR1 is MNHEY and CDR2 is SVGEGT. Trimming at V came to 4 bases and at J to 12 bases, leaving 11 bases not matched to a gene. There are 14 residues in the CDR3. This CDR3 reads CASSSREGLLGQFF. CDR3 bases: TGTGCCAGCAGTTCCCGGGAGGGCCTGTTGGGGCAGTTCTTC.

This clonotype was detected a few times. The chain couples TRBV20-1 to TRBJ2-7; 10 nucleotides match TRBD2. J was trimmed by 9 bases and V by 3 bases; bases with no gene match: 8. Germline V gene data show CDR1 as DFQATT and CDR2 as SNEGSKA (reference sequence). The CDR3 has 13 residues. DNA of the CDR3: TGCAGTGCTAGCATCCTAGCGGGAGAGGGGCAGTACTTC. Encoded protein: CSASILAGEGQYF.

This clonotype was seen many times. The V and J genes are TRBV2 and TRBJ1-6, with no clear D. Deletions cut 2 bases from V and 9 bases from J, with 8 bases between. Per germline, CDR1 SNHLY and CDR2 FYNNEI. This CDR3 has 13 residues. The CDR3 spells CASSEQTSSPLHF. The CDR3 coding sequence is TGTGCCAGCAGTGAACAGACGAGTTCACCCCTCCACTTT.

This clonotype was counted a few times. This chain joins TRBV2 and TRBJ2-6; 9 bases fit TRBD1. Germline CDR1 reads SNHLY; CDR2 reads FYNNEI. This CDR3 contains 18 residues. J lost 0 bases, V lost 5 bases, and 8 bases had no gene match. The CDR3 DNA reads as TGTGCCAGCAGTTTACCCGGGACAGGGCGCTCTGGGGCCAACGTCCTGACTTTC. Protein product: CASSLPGTGRSGANVLTF.

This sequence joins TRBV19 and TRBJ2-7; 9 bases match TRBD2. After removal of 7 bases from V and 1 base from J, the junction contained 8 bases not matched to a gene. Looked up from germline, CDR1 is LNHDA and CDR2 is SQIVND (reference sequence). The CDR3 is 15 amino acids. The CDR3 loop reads CASIIAGGQSYEQYF. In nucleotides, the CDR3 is TGTGCCAGTATTATTGCGGGAGGGCAGTCCTACGAGCAGTACTTC.